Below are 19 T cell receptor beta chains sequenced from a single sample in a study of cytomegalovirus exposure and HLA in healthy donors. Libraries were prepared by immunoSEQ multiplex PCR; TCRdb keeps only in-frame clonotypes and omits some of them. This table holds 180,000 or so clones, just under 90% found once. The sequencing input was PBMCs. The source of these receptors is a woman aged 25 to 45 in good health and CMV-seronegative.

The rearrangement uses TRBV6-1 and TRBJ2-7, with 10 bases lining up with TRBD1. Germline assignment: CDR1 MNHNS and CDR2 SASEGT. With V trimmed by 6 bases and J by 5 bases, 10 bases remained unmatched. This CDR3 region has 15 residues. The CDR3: CASRDTGTGVDEQYF. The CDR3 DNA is TGTGCCAGCAGGGATACCGGGACAGGGGTTGACGAGCAGTACTTC.

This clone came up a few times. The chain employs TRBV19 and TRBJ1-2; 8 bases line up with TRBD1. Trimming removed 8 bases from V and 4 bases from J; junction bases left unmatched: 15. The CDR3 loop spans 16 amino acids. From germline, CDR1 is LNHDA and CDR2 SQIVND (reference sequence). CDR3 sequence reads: CASGRDSGGRGYGYTF. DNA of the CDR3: TGTGCCAGTGGAAGGGACTCAGGGGGCAGGGGCTATGGCTACACCTTC.

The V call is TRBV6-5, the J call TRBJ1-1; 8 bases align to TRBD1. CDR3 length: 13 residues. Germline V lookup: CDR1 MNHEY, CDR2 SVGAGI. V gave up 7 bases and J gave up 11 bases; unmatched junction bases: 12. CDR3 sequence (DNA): TGTGCCAGCACCAATCGACAGGGGTGGGGGGCTTTCTTT. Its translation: CASTNRQGWGAFF.

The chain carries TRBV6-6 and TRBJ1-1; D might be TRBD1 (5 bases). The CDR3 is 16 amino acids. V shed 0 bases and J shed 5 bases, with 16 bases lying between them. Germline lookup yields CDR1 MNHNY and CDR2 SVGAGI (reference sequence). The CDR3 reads CASSYSSGMVGTEAFF. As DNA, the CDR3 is TGTGCCAGCAGTTACTCGTCAGGGATGGTGGGTACTGAAGCTTTCTTT.

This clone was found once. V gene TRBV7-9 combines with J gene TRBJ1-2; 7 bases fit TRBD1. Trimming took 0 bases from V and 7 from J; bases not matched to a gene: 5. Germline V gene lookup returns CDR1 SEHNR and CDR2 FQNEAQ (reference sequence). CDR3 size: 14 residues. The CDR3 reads CASSLAGGVGGYTF. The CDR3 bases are TGTGCCAGCAGCTTAGCAGGGGGCGTCGGTGGCTACACCTTC.

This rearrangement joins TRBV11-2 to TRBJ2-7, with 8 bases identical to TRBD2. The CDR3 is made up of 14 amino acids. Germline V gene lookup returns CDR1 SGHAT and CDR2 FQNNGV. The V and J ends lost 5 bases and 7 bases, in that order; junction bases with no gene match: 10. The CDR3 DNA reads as TGTGCCAGCAGCCCCCGTCCAGCGGGAGTGGAGCAGTACTTC. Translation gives CASSPRPAGVEQYF.

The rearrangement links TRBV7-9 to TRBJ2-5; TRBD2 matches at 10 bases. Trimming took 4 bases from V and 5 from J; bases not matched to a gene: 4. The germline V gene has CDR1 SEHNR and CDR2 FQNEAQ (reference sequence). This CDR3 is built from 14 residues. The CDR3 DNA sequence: TGTGCCAGCAGCTCATTTAGCGGGGGGGAGACCCAGTACTTC. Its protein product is CASSSFSGGETQYF.

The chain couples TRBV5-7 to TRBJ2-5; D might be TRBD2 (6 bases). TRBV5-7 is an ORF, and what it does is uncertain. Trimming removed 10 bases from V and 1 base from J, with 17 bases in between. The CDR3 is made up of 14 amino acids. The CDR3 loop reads CALFGGRIQETQYF. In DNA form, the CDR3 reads TGTGCCCTGTTTGGTGGGAGGATCCAAGAGACCCAGTACTTC.

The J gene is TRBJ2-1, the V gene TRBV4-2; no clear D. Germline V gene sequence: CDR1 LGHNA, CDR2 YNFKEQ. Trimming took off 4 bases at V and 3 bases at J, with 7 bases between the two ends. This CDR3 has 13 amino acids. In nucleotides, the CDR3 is TGTGCCAGCAGCCTCAGTTACTACAATGAGCAGTTCTTC. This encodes CASSLSYYNEQFF.

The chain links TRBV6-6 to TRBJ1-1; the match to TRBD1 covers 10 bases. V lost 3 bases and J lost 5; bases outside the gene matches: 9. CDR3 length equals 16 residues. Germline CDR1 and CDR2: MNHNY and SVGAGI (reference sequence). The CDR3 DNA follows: TGTGCCAGCAGTTATCTCCCCGGGACAGGGGATACTGAAGCTTTCTTT. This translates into CASSYLPGTGDTEAFF.

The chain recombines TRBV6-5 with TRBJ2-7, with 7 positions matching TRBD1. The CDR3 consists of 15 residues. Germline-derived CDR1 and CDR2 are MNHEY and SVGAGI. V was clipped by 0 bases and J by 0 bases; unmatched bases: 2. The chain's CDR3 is CASSYSTGTSYEQYF. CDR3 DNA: TGTGCCAGCAGTTACTCGACAGGGACCTCCTACGAGCAGTACTTC.

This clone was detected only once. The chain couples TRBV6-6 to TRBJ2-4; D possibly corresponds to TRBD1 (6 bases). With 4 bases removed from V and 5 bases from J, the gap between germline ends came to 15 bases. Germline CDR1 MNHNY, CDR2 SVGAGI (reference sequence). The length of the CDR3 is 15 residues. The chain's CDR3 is CASSSEDKGENIQYF. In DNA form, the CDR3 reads TGTGCCAGCAGTTCCGAGGACAAGGGGGAAAACATTCAGTACTTC.

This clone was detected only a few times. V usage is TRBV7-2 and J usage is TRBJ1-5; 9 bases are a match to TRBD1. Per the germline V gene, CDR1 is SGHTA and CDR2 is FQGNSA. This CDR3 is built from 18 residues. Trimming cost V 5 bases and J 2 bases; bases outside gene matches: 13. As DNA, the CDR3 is TGTGCCAGCAGCCCTTTCGGACAGGGGCTAATTCGCAATCAGCCCCAGCATTTT. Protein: CASSPFGQGLIRNQPQHF.

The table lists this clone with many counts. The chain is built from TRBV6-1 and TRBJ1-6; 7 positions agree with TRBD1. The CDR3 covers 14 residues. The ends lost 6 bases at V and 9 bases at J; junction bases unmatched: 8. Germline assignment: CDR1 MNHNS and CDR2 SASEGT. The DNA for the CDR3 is TGTGCCAGCAGCCCTACAGGGGAGAGTTCACCCCTCCACTTT. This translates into CASSPTGESSPLHF.

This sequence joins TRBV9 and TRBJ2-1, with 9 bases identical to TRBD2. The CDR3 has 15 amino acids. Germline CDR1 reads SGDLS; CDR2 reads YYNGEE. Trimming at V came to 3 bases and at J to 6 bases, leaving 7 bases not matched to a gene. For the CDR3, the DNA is TGTGCCAGCAGCGGAGGACTAGCGAGGATCAATGAGCAGTTCTTC. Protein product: CASSGGLARINEQFF.

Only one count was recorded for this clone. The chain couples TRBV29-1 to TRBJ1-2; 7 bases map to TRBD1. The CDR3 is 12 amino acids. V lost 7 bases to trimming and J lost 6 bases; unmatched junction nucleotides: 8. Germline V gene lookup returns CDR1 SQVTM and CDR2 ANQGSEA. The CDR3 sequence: CSGRDSGHGYTF. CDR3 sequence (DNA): TGCAGCGGCCGGGACAGCGGTCATGGCTACACCTTC.

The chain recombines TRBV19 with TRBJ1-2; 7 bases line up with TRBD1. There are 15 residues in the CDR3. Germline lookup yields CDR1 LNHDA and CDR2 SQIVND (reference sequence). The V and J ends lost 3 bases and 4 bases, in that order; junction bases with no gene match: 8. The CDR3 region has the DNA TGTGCCAGTAGTATTGGCACAGGGGAATTCTATGGCTACACCTTC. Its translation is CASSIGTGEFYGYTF.

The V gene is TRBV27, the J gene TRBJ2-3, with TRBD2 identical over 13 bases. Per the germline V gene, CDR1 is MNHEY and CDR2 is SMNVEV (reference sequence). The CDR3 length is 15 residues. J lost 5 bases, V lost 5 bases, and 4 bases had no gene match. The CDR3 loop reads CASSTSGGAKDTQYF. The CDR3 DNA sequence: TGTGCCAGCAGTACTAGCGGGGGGGCGAAAGATACGCAGTATTTT.

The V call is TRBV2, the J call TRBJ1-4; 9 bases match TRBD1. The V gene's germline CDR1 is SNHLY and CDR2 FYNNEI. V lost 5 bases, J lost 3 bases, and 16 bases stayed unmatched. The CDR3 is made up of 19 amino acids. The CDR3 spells CASSYPRDREAQANEKLFF. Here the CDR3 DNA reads TGTGCCAGCAGTTATCCCCGGGACAGGGAGGCGCAAGCTAATGAAAAACTGTTTTTT. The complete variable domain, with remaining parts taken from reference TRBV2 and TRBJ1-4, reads EPEVTQTPSHQVTQMGQEVILRCVPISNHLYFYWYRQILGQKVEFLVSFYNNEISEKSEIFDDQFSVERPDGSNFTLKIRSTKLEDSAMYFCASSYPRDREAQANEKLFFGSGTQLSVL.